This T cell receptor beta chain was recovered during a study of blood T cell repertoires in COVID-19. Study summary: Donors in the United States, Italy and Spain gave samples during acute or convalescent COVID-19. The cDNA or gDNA used as material had been derived from T cells, B-cell-depleted T cells, or PBMCs.

Clinical history as reported by participants underpinned cohort assignment. Up to 2 weeks before entering the study, exposed participants had met a COVID-19 case. V lost 4 bases and J 6 bases, leaving 10 bases between the germline ends. CDR3 size: 13 residues. The germline V gene encodes CDR1 SNHLY and CDR2 FYNNEI. The data were produced by immunoSEQ multiplex PCR, yet TCRdb's version contains in-frame clones alone and is incomplete. This sample has nearly 300,000 clones, with about 90% found just once. The chain carries TRBV2 and TRBJ1-5; D unclear. The sequence was obtained from a woman aged 45-65 years who had been exposed to COVID-19. The material sequenced was PBMCs or T cells enriched from blood (not recorded which). The CDR3: CASSGPSGQPQHF. CDR3 nucleotides: TGTGCCAGCAGTGGCCCTTCGGGTCAGCCCCAGCATTTT.